Below, 25 T cell receptor beta chains from the same sample are listed, as sequenced in a study of vaccination effects on CD4 cells after COVID-19. CD4+ T cells specific for antigen were expanded with viral peptide pools by the ViraFEST assay before sequencing. Having been cultured for roughly 9 days, the cells underwent CD4+ T cell isolation. Among the vaccine recipients, none had a prior SARS-CoV-2 infection, and nucleocapsid antibodies were negative. Sequencing was performed with immunoSEQ multiplex PCR; in TCRdb, only in-frame clones are kept and a portion is missing. This sample carries roughly 50,000 clones, more than 75% of them seen once, and the ten largest clones take roughly 5.6%. Their specific antigens are unknown. Sequences were derived from CD4+ T cells from PBMCs cultured with HCoV-OC43 spike peptides, sampled before COVID-19 vaccination. Regarding subset: HCoV-OC43 spike overlapping peptide pool stimulation. The receptor source for this set is a human donor who received a COVID-19 vaccine.

V usage is TRBV27 and J usage is TRBJ2-7; a weak D match, TRBD1 (5 bases). The length of the CDR3 is 16 residues. V was cut by 7 bases and J by 5 bases, with 24 bases left in between. Germline V lookup: CDR1 MNHEY, CDR2 SMNVEV (reference sequence). The CDR3 DNA sequence: TGTGCCAGCACCCCAGTAGGGGTACGCGAAGCAAACGAGCAGTACGTC. Encoded protein: CASTPVGVREANEQYV.

This clone was found a few times. The chain joins TRBV27 to TRBJ2-2, with no clear D. The V gene's germline CDR1 is MNHEY and CDR2 SMNVEV (reference sequence). The germline V and J ends were trimmed by 8 bases and 4 bases, with 11 bases remaining between them. The CDR3 sequence is 13 residues long. This CDR3 is CASGSSSTGELFF. CDR3 sequence (DNA): TGTGCCAGCGGTTCAAGCAGCACCGGGGAGCTGTTTTTT.

J is TRBJ2-2 and V is TRBV24-1, with TRBD2 as a possible D gene (7 bases). Germline V gene data show CDR1 as KGHDR and CDR2 as SFDVKD. V was shortened by 4 bases and J by 5 bases, with 19 bases between the two germline ends. CDR3 length equals 17 residues. CDR3 in amino acids: CATSDPGRGQRTGELFF. In nucleotides, the CDR3 is TGTGCCACCAGTGACCCTGGGAGGGGACAAAGGACCGGGGAGCTGTTTTTT.

This chain connects TRBV3-1 (or the pseudogene TRBV3-2) to TRBJ1-1, with 9 bases matching TRBD1. The CDR3 consists of 16 residues. Trimming cost V 4 bases and J 5 bases; bases outside gene matches: 11. The germline V gene encodes CDR1 LGHDT and CDR2 YNNKEL (reference sequence). The CDR3 nucleotides are TGTGCCAGCAGCCCTACCGGGACAGGGCCAGGAACTGAAGCTTTCTTT. It is translated as CASSPTGTGPGTEAFF.

The table lists this clone with a count of one. The V call is TRBV7-9, the J call TRBJ2-3; D is undetermined. This CDR3 has 12 amino acids. Per germline, CDR1 SEHNR and CDR2 FQNEAQ (reference sequence). The V end lost 5 bases, the J end lost 6 bases, and 9 bases lay between the germline ends. CDR3 DNA: TGTGCCAGCAGCAATCTTCTTGATACGCAGTATTTT. Encoded protein: CASSNLLDTQYF.

This chain joins TRBV5-6 and TRBJ2-7, with 10 bases lining up with TRBD2. The J segment lost 2 bases and the V segment lost 4 bases, leaving 9 bases of the junction unmatched. The CDR3 runs 16 residues. Germline-derived CDR1 and CDR2 are SGHDT and YYEEEE. CDR3 loop: CASSDSSAGGPYEQYV. As DNA, the CDR3 is TGTGCCAGCAGCGACTCCTCAGCGGGGGGGCCCTACGAGCAGTACGTC.

The DNA of the CDR3 is TGTGCCAGCAGATTAACTAAAAGCTACACTGAAGCTTTCTTT. As protein: CASRLTKSYTEAFF. The chain carries TRBV6-5 and TRBJ1-1; no definite D call. Trimming pared 6 bases from V and 3 bases from J, leaving 14 bases between. Germline V gene data show CDR1 as MNHEY and CDR2 as SVGAGI. There are 14 residues in the CDR3.

The V call is TRBV5-1, the J call TRBJ1-2, with unresolved D. The ends were cut back, 0 bases at V and 2 bases at J, with 11 bases in the middle. Germline V lookup: CDR1 SGHRS, CDR2 YFSETQ. The CDR3 is made up of 15 amino acids. The CDR3 spells CASSLDSRTNYGYTF. CDR3 coding DNA: TGCGCCAGCAGCTTGGACAGCAGGACCAACTATGGCTACACCTTC.

This chain connects TRBV18 to TRBJ2-2; D is uncertain. This CDR3 spans 14 amino acids. Germline assignment: CDR1 KGHSH and CDR2 LQKENI. The V and J ends lost 5 bases and 0 bases respectively, with 7 bases between them. Here the CDR3 DNA reads TGTGCCAGCTCATCCCTAGCGAACACCGGGGAGCTGTTTTTT. Encoded protein: CASSSLANTGELFF.

This CDR3 is CASSLDSAPTGHGYTF. CDR3 bases: TGTGCCAGCAGCCTAGACAGCGCGCCGACCGGGCATGGCTACACCTTC. This chain connects TRBV7-3 to TRBJ1-2, with D maybe TRBD1 (5 bases). V lost 5 bases and J 6 bases, leaving 22 bases between the germline ends. Germline V gene data show CDR1 as SGHTA and CDR2 as FQGTGA. The CDR3 length is 16 residues.

The V and J genes are TRBV18 and TRBJ1-5; D is uncertain. Germline loops: CDR1 KGHSH, CDR2 LQKENI. The CDR3 runs 18 residues. Trimming took 2 bases from V and 0 from J, leaving 17 bases between them. This CDR3 reads CASSPVLREKHSNQPQHF. The CDR3 DNA follows: TGTGCCAGCTCACCAGTTCTCAGAGAAAAACATAGCAATCAGCCCCAGCATTTT.

This chain links TRBV5-1 with TRBJ1-3, with TRBD1 identical over 7 bases. From germline, CDR1 is SGHRS and CDR2 YFSETQ. The CDR3 has 15 residues. V gave up 4 bases and J gave up 8 bases; unmatched junction bases: 12. The CDR3 here is CASSVRQGRGDTIYF. CDR3 bases: TGCGCCAGCAGCGTTAGACAGGGCCGTGGCGACACCATATATTTT.

The chain carries TRBV19 and TRBJ2-3; 11 nucleotides align to TRBD1. Trimming took 1 base from V and 8 from J; bases not matched to a gene: 8. In germline, CDR1 is LNHDA, CDR2 SQIVND (reference sequence). The CDR3 contains 16 residues. The CDR3 reads CASSIGGTGGSVTQYF. Here the CDR3 DNA reads TGTGCCAGTAGTATAGGTGGGACAGGGGGATCCGTTACGCAGTATTTT.

The J gene is TRBJ1-5, the V gene TRBV20-1, with 11 bases lining up with TRBD1. The CDR3 has 15 residues. V dropped 3 bases and J dropped 6; count of bases not matched to a gene: 7. Germline CDR1 DFQATT, CDR2 SNEGSKA (reference sequence). The CDR3 nucleotides read TGCAGTGCTAGTGTTCGTGGGACAGGGGGTCAGCCCCAGCATTTT. Amino acids: CSASVRGTGGQPQHF.

V and J are TRBV7-2 and TRBJ2-3; D not resolved. Germline lookup yields CDR1 SGHTA and CDR2 FQGNSA. Trimming left V 8 bases short and J 6 bases short, with 15 bases between. The CDR3 totals 13 residues. The CDR3 loop reads CASGPSPGDTQYF. In DNA, the CDR3 is TGTGCCAGCGGGCCTTCTCCAGGTGATACGCAGTATTTT. Full variable domain (rest looked up from reference TRBV7-2 and TRBJ2-3): GAGVSQSPSNKVTEKGKDVELRCDPISGHTALYWYRQSLGQGLEFLIYFQGNSAPDKSGLPSDRFSAERTGGSVSTLTIQRTQQEDSAVYLCASGPSPGDTQYFGPGTRLTVL.

This chain connects TRBV18 to TRBJ1-1; D ambiguous. Germline CDR1 reads KGHSH; CDR2 reads LQKENI. V lost 1 base and J 0 bases, leaving 12 bases between the germline ends. This CDR3 is built from 16 residues. The CDR3 is CASSPRTAELNTEAFF. The DNA for the CDR3 is TGTGCCAGCTCACCACGGACGGCAGAATTGAACACTGAAGCTTTCTTT.

This chain uses TRBV24-1 with TRBJ2-2, with a possible D match to TRBD2 (6 bases). CDR1 and CDR2 (germline): KGHDR, SFDVKD. Trimming left V 3 bases short and J 5 bases short, with 15 bases between. CDR3 size: 16 residues. CDR3 DNA: TGTGCCACCAGTGATCCGGGACTCAGTACAACCGGGGAGCTGTTTTTT. This gives the protein CATSDPGLSTTGELFF.

The chain uses TRBV25-1 and TRBJ2-5; D is perhaps TRBD2 (6 bases). The CDR3 has 14 amino acids. The V gene's germline CDR1 is MGHDK and CDR2 SYGVNS. The V end lost 4 bases, the J end lost 4 bases, and 13 bases lay between the germline ends. The CDR3 is CASSAHGGRETQYF. CDR3 coding DNA: TGTGCCAGCAGTGCCCACGGGGGTCGAGAGACCCAGTACTTC.

The rearrangement joins TRBV28 to TRBJ2-1; 8 bases match TRBD1. CDR1 is MDHEN and CDR2 is SYDVKM in the germline V gene. The CDR3 is made up of 14 amino acids. Unmatched junction bases numbered 3, after V lost 8 bases and J lost 0 bases. The CDR3 DNA is TGTGCCAGCCTACAGGGGGTCTCCTACAATGAGCAGTTCTTC. Translating gives CASLQGVSYNEQFF.

The rearrangement joins TRBV7-9 to TRBJ1-2, with a tentative D call TRBD1 (5 bases). The length of the CDR3 is 13 residues. Trimming removed 5 bases at V and 2 bases at J, with 9 bases between. Germline lookup yields CDR1 SEHNR and CDR2 FQNEAQ (reference sequence). The CDR3 is CASSPRDNYGYTF. CDR3 nucleotide sequence: TGTGCCAGCAGCCCCCGGGACAACTATGGCTACACCTTC.

The chain is built from TRBV11-2 and TRBJ2-3; D might be TRBD1 (6 bases). This CDR3 region has 15 residues. V lost 2 bases to trimming and J lost 0 bases, with 9 bases between them. The germline V gene encodes CDR1 SGHAT and CDR2 FQNNGV. The DNA for the CDR3 is TGTGCCAGCAGCTTAAGACAGGACAGCACAGATACGCAGTATTTT. It encodes CASSLRQDSTDTQYF.

The V call is TRBV20-1, the J call TRBJ2-5; D gene ambiguous. Trimming removed 6 bases from V and 2 bases from J, with 4 bases in between. Germline assignment: CDR1 DFQATT and CDR2 SNEGSKA (reference sequence). The CDR3 sequence is 10 residues long. This chain's CDR3 is CSAVQETQYF. CDR3 bases: TGCAGTGCCGTTCAAGAGACCCAGTACTTC.

In DNA form, the CDR3 reads TGTGCCAGTAGTCCAGTTGGGGGTAAGGACTATTACGAGCAGTACGTC. Its protein is CASSPVGGKDYYEQYV. The J gene is TRBJ2-7, the V gene TRBV19, with D perhaps matching TRBD2 (6 bases). V was cut by 5 bases and J by 4 bases, with 21 bases left in between. The CDR3 spans 16 residues. CDR1 is LNHDA, CDR2 SQIVND, per germline (reference sequence).

This chain uses TRBV3-1 (or the pseudogene TRBV3-2) with TRBJ2-5, with 9 bases matching TRBD1. Germline CDR1 is LGHDT and CDR2 is YNNKEL (reference sequence). This CDR3 is 17 amino acids long. Trimming removed 3 bases from V and 1 base from J; junction bases left unmatched: 9. CDR3 sequence: CASSHLGQGMGQETQYF. CDR3 bases: TGTGCCAGCAGCCACTTGGGACAGGGTATGGGCCAAGAGACCCAGTACTTC.

The V and J genes are TRBV7-2 and TRBJ1-6, with D possibly matching TRBD1 (6 bases). Germline V gene lookup returns CDR1 SGHTA and CDR2 FQGNSA. The CDR3 spans 19 residues. V was clipped by 5 bases and J by 3 bases, with 23 bases between them. DNA for the CDR3: TGTGCCAGCAGCCAAAATAAACTAATGGACAGCGTCTATAATTCACCCCTCCACTTT. This translates into CASSQNKLMDSVYNSPLHF.